The clone carrying this T cell receptor (beta chain) was seen a handful of times. TCRdb reanalysed the RACE reads using MiXCR and keeps one entry per CDR3 protein. The sample records just over 80,000 distinct CDR3 sequences, 9.5% to 12% being singletons. Time point in this sample: patch test 1, 2 weeks after DPC sensitization. Treatment reported: therapeutic diphenylcyclopropenone sensitization with weekly scalp DPC. This entry belongs to a study of human T cells and chemical hapten exposure. This CDR3 is 16 amino acids long. Germline CDR1 and CDR2: SGDLS and YYNGEE. Trimming shortened V by 1 base and J by 0 bases, and 13 bases separated the two germline ends.

The TCR comes from a woman between 50 and 59 years old with alopecia areata. Some clones in this sample may be carry-over from other donors' samples. The sequencing here drew on whole blood, taken in connection with sensitization to the hapten diphenylcyclopropenone (DPC). This chain links TRBV9 with TRBJ2-5, with a weak D call TRBD1 (5 bases). DNA of the CDR3: TGTGCCAGCAGCGTAAATCAGGGTCTGGACCAAGAGACCCAGTACTTC. It is translated as CASSVNQGLDQETQYF.